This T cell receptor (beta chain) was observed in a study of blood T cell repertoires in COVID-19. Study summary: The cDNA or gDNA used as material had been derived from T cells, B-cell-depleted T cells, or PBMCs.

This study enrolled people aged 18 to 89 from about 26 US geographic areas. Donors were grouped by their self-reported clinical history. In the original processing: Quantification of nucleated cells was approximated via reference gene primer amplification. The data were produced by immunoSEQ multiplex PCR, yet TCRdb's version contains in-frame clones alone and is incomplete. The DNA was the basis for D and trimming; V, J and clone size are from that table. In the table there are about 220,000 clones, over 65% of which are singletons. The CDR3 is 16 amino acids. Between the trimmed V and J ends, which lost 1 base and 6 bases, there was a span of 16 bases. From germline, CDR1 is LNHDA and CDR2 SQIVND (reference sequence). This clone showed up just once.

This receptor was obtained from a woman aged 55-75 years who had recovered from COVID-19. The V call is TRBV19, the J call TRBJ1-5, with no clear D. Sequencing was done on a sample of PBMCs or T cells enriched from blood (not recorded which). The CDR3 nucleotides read TGTGCCAGTAGTATAGCTCGGTCTTCGGCGGGTCAGCCCCAGCATTTT. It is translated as CASSIARSSAGQPQHF.